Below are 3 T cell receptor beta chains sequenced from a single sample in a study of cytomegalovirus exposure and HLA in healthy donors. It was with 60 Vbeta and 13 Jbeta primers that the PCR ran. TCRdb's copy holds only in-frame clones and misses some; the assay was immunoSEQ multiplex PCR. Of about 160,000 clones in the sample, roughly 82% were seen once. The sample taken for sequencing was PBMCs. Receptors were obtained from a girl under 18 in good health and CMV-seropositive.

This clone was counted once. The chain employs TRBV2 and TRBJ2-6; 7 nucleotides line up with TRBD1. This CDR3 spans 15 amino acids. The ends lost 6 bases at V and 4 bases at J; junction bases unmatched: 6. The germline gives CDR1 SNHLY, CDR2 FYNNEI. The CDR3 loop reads CASSPDRYGANVLTF. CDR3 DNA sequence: TGTGCCAGCAGCCCGGACAGGTACGGGGCCAACGTCCTGACTTTC.

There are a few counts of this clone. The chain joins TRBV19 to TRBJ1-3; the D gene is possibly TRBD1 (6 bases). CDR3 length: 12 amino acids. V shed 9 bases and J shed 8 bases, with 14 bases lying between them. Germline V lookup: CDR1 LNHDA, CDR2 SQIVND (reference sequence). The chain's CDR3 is CASGQNGYTIYF. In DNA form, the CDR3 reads TGTGCCAGCGGACAGAACGGTTACACCATATATTTT.

DNA for the CDR3: TGTGCCAGCAGACCCCTAGCGTACACCTACGAGCAGTACTTC. Translated: CASRPLAYTYEQYF. This chain links TRBV6-6 with TRBJ2-7; D possibly corresponds to TRBD2 (6 bases). CDR1 and CDR2 (germline): MNHNY, SVGAGI (reference sequence). This CDR3 is 14 amino acids long. The V and J ends lost 6 bases and 2 bases respectively, with 14 bases between them.